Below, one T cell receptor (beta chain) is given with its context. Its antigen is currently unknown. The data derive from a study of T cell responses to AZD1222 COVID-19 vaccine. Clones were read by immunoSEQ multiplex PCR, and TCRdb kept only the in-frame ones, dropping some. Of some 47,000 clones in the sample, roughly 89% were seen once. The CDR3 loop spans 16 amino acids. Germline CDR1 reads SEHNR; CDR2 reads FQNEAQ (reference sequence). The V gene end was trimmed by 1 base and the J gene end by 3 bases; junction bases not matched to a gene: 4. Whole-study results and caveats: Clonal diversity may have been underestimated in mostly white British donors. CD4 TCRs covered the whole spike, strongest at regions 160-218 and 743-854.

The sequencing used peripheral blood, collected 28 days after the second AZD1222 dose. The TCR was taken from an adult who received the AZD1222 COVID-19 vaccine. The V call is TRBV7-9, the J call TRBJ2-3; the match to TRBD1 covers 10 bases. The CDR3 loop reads CASSLVGTGETDTQYF. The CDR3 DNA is TGTGCCAGCAGCTTAGTAGGGACAGGGGAGACAGATACGCAGTATTTT.